The 3 T cell receptor beta chains in this list originate from one sample, sequenced in a study of radiation and T cells in renal cell carcinoma. TCRdb's copy holds only in-frame clones and misses some; the assay was immunoSEQ multiplex PCR. The data show 120,000 to 150,000 clones, with less than 90% seen just once and approximately 4% held by the top ten. Sample time point: baseline pretreatment blood. Treatment denoted: 15 Gy SBRT to primary tumor, nephrectomy 4 weeks later. Material: blood, obtained from a patient whose treatment included radiotherapy and nephrectomy. Receptors were obtained from a woman between 65 and 79 years old with renal cell carcinoma.

This chain links TRBV5-1 with TRBJ1-4; the D gene is possibly TRBD1 (5 bases). The CDR3 is 14 residues long. Trimming took off 4 bases at V and 8 bases at J, with 15 bases between the two ends. Germline assignment: CDR1 SGHRS and CDR2 YFSETQ. CDR3 bases: TGCGCCAGCAGCCCCCGGCAGGGCGGCGAAAAACTGTTTTTT. This gives the protein CASSPRQGGEKLFF.

The rearrangement links TRBV5-1 to TRBJ2-7; 9 bases are shared with TRBD1. The germline gives CDR1 SGHRS, CDR2 YFSETQ. The CDR3 loop spans 14 amino acids. V dropped 4 bases and J dropped 4; count of bases not matched to a gene: 6. The CDR3 coding sequence is TGCGCCAGCAGCGGCGGGACAGGGAGTTACGAGCAGTACTTC. Encoded protein: CASSGGTGSYEQYF. The full variable domain, its missing parts supplied by reference TRBV5-1 and TRBJ2-7, is KAGVTQTPRYLIKTRGQQVTLSCSPISGHRSVSWYQQTPGQGLQFLFEYFSETQRNKGNFPGRFSGRQFSNSRSEMNVSTLELGDSALYLCASSGGTGSYEQYFGPGTRLTVT.

This clone appeared a few times. The chain is built from TRBV5-1 and TRBJ1-6; D is unclear. V was cut by 0 bases and J by 0 bases, with 7 bases left in between. CDR1 is SGHRS, CDR2 YFSETQ, per germline. The CDR3 loop spans 16 amino acids. CDR3: CASSLAWSSYNSPLHF. The DNA of the CDR3 is TGCGCCAGCAGCTTGGCGTGGAGCTCCTATAATTCACCCCTCCACTTT.